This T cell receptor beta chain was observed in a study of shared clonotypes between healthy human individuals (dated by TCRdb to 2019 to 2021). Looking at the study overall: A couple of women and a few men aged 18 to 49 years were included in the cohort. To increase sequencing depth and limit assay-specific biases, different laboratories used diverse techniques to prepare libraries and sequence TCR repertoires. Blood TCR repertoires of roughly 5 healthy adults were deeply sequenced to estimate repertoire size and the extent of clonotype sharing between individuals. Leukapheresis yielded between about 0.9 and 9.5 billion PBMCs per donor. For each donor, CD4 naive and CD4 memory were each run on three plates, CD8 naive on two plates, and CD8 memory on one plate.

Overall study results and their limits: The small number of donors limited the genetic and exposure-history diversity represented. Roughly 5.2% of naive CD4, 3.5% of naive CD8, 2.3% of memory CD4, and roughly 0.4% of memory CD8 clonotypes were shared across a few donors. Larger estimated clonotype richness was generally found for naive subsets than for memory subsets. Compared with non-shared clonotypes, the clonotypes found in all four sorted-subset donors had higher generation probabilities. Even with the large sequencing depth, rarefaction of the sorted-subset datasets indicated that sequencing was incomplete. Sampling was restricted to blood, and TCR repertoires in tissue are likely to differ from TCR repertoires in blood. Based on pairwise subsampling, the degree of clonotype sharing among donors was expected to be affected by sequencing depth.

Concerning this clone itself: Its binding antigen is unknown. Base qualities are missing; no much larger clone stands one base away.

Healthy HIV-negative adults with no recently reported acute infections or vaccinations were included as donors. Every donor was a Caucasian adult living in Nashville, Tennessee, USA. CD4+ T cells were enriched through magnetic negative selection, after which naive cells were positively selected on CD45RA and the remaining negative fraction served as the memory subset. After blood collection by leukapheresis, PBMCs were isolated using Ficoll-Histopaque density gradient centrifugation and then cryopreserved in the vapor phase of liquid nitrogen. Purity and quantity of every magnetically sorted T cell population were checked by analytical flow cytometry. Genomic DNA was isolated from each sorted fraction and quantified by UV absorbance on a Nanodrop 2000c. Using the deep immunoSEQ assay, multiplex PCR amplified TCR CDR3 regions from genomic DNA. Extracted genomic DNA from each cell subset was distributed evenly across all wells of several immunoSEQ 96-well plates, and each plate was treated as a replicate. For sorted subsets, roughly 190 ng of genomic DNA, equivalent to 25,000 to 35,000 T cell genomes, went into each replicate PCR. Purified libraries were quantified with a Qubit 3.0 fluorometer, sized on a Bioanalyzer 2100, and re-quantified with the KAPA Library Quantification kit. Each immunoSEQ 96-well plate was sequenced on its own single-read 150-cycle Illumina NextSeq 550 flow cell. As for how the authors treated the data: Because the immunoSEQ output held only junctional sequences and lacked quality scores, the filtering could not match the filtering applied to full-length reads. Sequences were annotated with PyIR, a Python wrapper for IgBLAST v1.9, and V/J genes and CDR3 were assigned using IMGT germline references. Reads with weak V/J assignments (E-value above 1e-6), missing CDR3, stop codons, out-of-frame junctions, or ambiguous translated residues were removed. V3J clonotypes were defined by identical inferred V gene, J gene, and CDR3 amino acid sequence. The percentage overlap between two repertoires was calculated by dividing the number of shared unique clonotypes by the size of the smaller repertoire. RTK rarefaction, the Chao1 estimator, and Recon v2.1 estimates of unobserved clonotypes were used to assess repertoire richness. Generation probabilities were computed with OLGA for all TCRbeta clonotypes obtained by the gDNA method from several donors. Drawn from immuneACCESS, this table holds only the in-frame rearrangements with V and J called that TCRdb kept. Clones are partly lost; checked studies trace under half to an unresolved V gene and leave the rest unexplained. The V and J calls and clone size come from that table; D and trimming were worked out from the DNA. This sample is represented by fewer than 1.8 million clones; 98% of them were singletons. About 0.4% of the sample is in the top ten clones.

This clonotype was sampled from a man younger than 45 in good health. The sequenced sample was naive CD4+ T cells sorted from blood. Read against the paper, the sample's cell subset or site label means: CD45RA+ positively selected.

The CDR3 corresponds to CASSLGQGKTYEQYF. The DNA is as follows: TGTGCCAGCAGCTTGGGACAGGGGAAGACCTACGAGCAGTACTTC. Rearrangement joined TRBV5-4 to TRBJ2-7, with 8 junctional bases fitting TRBD1. The germline V gene (reference sequence) provides CDR1 SGHNT and CDR2 YYREEE. From the cysteine through the phenylalanine, the CDR3 covers 15 amino acids. Kept here is only the CDR3 DNA, which spans 45 bases and is read in frame from base 1. Trimming removed 0 bases from V and 2 bases from J; the gene matches leave 4 bases unexplained.